One and the same sample provided the 18 T cell receptor beta chains below, sequenced in a study of Ad26.COV2.S vaccination and SARS-CoV-2 variants. Some clones are missing from TCRdb's copy, which holds only in-frame ones; the method was immunoSEQ multiplex PCR. The data contain about 480,000 clones, 70% to 90% of them singletons. As to treatment: about 20 received Ad26.COV2.S at low or high dose, single or two shots; about 5 received placebo; per-sample allocation not given. The study sampled participants on day 63 after the first vaccine or placebo injection. The source material was peripheral blood, sampled in a trial of Ad26.COV2.S vaccine versus placebo. All receptors come from a person between 18 and 65 years old who received the Ad26.COV2.S COVID-19 vaccine or a placebo.

This chain uses TRBV19 with TRBJ2-7; D call uncertain. The CDR3 contains 13 residues. CDR1 is LNHDA, CDR2 SQIVND, per germline (reference sequence). Trimming cost V 3 bases and J 6 bases, with 12 bases left between them. CDR3 amino acids: CASSIIRDREQYF. The CDR3 DNA reads TGTGCCAGTAGTATTATTAGGGATCGCGAGCAGTACTTC.

The chain links TRBV19 to TRBJ2-7; D perhaps matches TRBD1 (6 bases). With 4 bases removed from V and 5 bases from J, the gap between germline ends came to 12 bases. Germline V gene lookup returns CDR1 LNHDA and CDR2 SQIVND (reference sequence). The CDR3 is 13 residues long. CDR3 DNA sequence: TGTGCCAGTAGTACCCGCAGGGGTGACGAGCAGTACTTC. As protein: CASSTRRGDEQYF.

The table lists this clone with a count of one. The CDR3 protein is CASSPRGPGTSTEAFF. Here the CDR3 DNA reads TGTGCCAGCAGCCCCCGAGGGCCCGGGACAAGCACTGAAGCTTTCTTT. The chain is built from TRBV9 and TRBJ1-1, with a tentative D call TRBD1 (6 bases). V was shortened by 4 bases and J by 4 bases, with 20 bases between the two germline ends. The CDR3 spans 16 residues. Per the germline V gene, CDR1 is SGDLS and CDR2 is YYNGEE. The whole variable domain, filled in from reference TRBV9 and TRBJ1-1, reads DSGVTQTPKHLITATGQRVTLRCSPRSGDLSVYWYQQSLDQGLQFLIQYYNGEERAKGNILERFSAQQFPDLHSELNLSSLELGDSALYFCASSPRGPGTSTEAFFGQGTRLTVV.

The chain employs TRBV5-1 and TRBJ2-5; TRBD2 matches 7 bases. The ends lost 1 base at V and 5 bases at J; junction bases unmatched: 11. The CDR3 length is 16 residues. Per germline, CDR1 SGHRS and CDR2 YFSETQ. DNA of the CDR3: TGCGCCAGCAGCTTGAGTCCGGGAGGTTTTGGGGAGACCCAGTACTTC. Amino acids: CASSLSPGGFGETQYF.

The genes are TRBV7-2 and TRBJ1-1; no definite D call. Per the germline V gene, CDR1 is SGHTA and CDR2 is FQGNSA. This CDR3 comprises 11 residues. V was clipped by 5 bases and J by 6 bases, with 7 bases between them. DNA for the CDR3: TGTGCCAGCAGCCAGTTGGCTGAAGCTTTCTTT. Its translation: CASSQLAEAFF.

The chain's CDR3 is CASSTTQGSGNTIYF. The CDR3 DNA reads TGTGCCAGCTCAACAACCCAGGGCTCTGGAAACACCATATATTTT. V gene TRBV18 combines with J gene TRBJ1-3; perhaps TRBD1 as D (5 bases). V shed 5 bases and J shed 0 bases, with 11 bases lying between them. Germline-derived CDR1 and CDR2 are KGHSH and LQKENI. This CDR3 region has 15 residues.

The V call is TRBV29-1, the J call TRBJ2-5; the D is unclear. The CDR3 contains 14 residues. Trimming removed 8 bases from V and 4 bases from J, with 20 bases in between. CDR1 and CDR2 from the germline V gene are SQVTM and ANQGSEA. The CDR3 protein is CSTLSTFRGETQYF. The CDR3 DNA is TGCAGCACCCTTAGTACGTTCCGAGGAGAGACCCAGTACTTC.

The chain couples TRBV7-2 to TRBJ2-4; 7 bases align to TRBD2. This CDR3 is 17 amino acids long. CDR1 SGHTA and CDR2 FQGNSA come from the germline V gene. With V trimmed by 3 bases and J by 0 bases, 8 bases remained unmatched. The CDR3 is CASSFPPSGLAKNIQYF. CDR3 DNA sequence: TGTGCCAGCAGCTTTCCCCCTAGCGGCCTAGCCAAAAACATTCAGTACTTC.

The CDR3 sequence: CASSLGGQADEQYF. CDR3 coding DNA: TGCGCCAGCAGCTTGGGAGGACAGGCGGACGAGCAGTACTTC. This chain links TRBV5-1 with TRBJ2-7; 7 bases align to TRBD1. The CDR3 is 14 residues long. Trimming removed 0 bases from V and 5 bases from J; junction bases left unmatched: 5. Germline V gives CDR1 SGHRS, CDR2 YFSETQ.

The rearrangement uses TRBV5-8 and TRBJ1-5, with D unclear. The CDR3 is 15 amino acids. Germline CDR1 SGHTS, CDR2 YDEGEE. V was shortened by 4 bases and J by 7 bases, with 18 bases between the two germline ends. CDR3 residues: CASSPGSGRSQPQHF. CDR3 bases: TGTGCCAGCAGCCCCGGGTCGGGCCGGTCGCAGCCCCAGCATTTT.

This chain links TRBV27 with TRBJ1-2; tentative D call: TRBD1 (5 bases). V was cut by 5 bases and J by 8 bases, with 24 bases left in between. The CDR3 sequence is 16 residues long. Germline CDR1 MNHEY, CDR2 SMNVEV (reference sequence). As DNA, the CDR3 is TGTGCCAGCAGTCCAACCCCCAGGGCCCCTCAAGGGGGCTACACCTTC. This sequence encodes CASSPTPRAPQGGYTF.

V gene TRBV11-2 combines with J gene TRBJ2-5, with D maybe TRBD2 (5 bases). Germline V gene data show CDR1 as SGHAT and CDR2 as FQNNGV. Trimming shortened V by 0 bases and J by 3 bases, and 5 bases separated the two germline ends. CDR3 length equals 13 residues. CDR3 nucleotides: TGTGCCAGCAGCTTAGACGGGGAAGAGACCCAGTACTTC. As protein: CASSLDGEETQYF.

The V call is TRBV7-2, the J call TRBJ2-1; D might be TRBD2 (7 bases). The CDR3 is 19 residues long. Germline loops: CDR1 SGHTA, CDR2 FQGNSA. Between the trimmed V and J ends, which lost 4 bases and 5 bases, there was a span of 27 bases. CDR3 nucleotides: TGTGCCAGCAGCTCATTAGGCGGTAACTTCGGGGGGCTCCACAATGAGCAGTTCTTC. Residues: CASSSLGGNFGGLHNEQFF.

A single count supports this clone. The V and J genes are TRBV5-1 and TRBJ2-3; 7 bases are a match to TRBD2. V gave up 4 bases and J gave up 4 bases; unmatched junction bases: 3. The CDR3 contains 13 residues. Germline CDR1 reads SGHRS; CDR2 reads YFSETQ. This CDR3 reads CASSPGGSDTQYF. In nucleotides, the CDR3 is TGCGCCAGCAGCCCGGGGGGATCAGATACGCAGTATTTT.

The chain recombines TRBV4-2 with TRBJ1-4; D is undetermined. V lost 0 bases, J lost 2 bases, and 7 bases lay in between. This CDR3 contains 15 residues. Germline V gene sequence: CDR1 LGHNA, CDR2 YNFKEQ. CDR3 residues: CASSQDRRTNEKLFF. The CDR3 region has the DNA TGTGCCAGCAGCCAAGATAGGCGGACTAATGAAAAACTGTTTTTT.

The V and J genes are TRBV7-2 and TRBJ1-1; a weak D match, TRBD1 (5 bases). V gave up 7 bases and J gave up 0 bases, with 18 bases separating them. Germline lookup yields CDR1 SGHTA and CDR2 FQGNSA. CDR3 size: 16 residues. The DNA of the CDR3 is TGTGCCAGCACTACGGGCCCGACAGCACTGAACACTGAAGCTTTCTTT. As protein: CASTTGPTALNTEAFF. The complete variable domain, with remaining parts taken from reference TRBV7-2 and TRBJ1-1, reads GAGVSQSPSNKVTEKGKDVELRCDPISGHTALYWYRQSLGQGLEFLIYFQGNSAPDKSGLPSDRFSAERTGGSVSTLTIQRTQQEDSAVYLCASTTGPTALNTEAFFGQGTRLTVV.

The chain employs TRBV27 and TRBJ1-2, with 10 nucleotides matching TRBD1. The germline gives CDR1 MNHEY, CDR2 SMNVEV (reference sequence). The CDR3 contains 15 residues. V lost 6 bases and J lost 5; bases outside the gene matches: 9. In nucleotides, the CDR3 is TGTGCCAGCAGCCGAGCCGGGACAGGGGCGTATGGCTACACCTTC. Translating it yields CASSRAGTGAYGYTF.

This clone was observed once. The chain carries TRBV25-1 and TRBJ2-1, with D unclear. The germline V gene encodes CDR1 MGHDK and CDR2 SYGVNS. Trimming left V 2 bases short and J 7 bases short, with 9 bases between. There are 13 residues in the CDR3. The chain's CDR3 is CASSEPPRNEQFF. The CDR3 DNA sequence: TGTGCCAGCAGTGAACCCCCTAGGAATGAGCAGTTCTTC. The whole variable domain, filled in from reference TRBV25-1 and TRBJ2-1, reads EADIYQTPRYLVIGTGKKITLECSQTMGHDKMYWYQQDPGMELHLIHYSYGVNSTEKGDLSSESTVSRIRTEHFPLTLESARPSHTSQYLCASSEPPRNEQFFGPGTRLTVL.